This TCR beta chain was sequenced in a study of OX40 agonist ivuxolimab in advanced cancers. Study-level background: Dosing consisted of intravenous ivuxolimab at 0.01 to 10 mg/kg every 2 weeks.

Profiling relied on immunoSEQ multiplex PCR, and the TCRdb table lists in-frame clones only, not all of them. This table has some 16,000 clones, around 88% appearing once. The CDR3 has 12 amino acids. V shed 6 bases and J shed 4 bases, with 12 bases lying between them. CDR1 is GTSNPN, CDR2 SVGIG, per germline (reference sequence). Peripheral blood came from all dose cohorts at three timepoints. Sequenced here: CD4+ or CD8+ T cells sorted from blood, sampled in a trial of the OX40 agonist ivuxolimab. This chain links TRBV30 with TRBJ2-5; D may match TRBD1 or TRBD2 (6 bases each). The TCR comes from an adult with an advanced solid tumor such as melanoma, head and neck, liver or kidney cancer. CDR3 loop: CACSGGGETQYF. The CDR3 DNA reads as TGTGCCTGTAGCGGAGGGGGAGAGACCCAGTACTTC.